This T cell receptor (beta chain) was obtained from a study of cytomegalovirus exposure and HLA in healthy donors. Overall study findings and caveats: Later work showed greater clonal expansion in HLA-associated TCR beta chains than in equally common others.

The PCR used 60 Vbeta and 13 Jbeta primers. The assay was immunoSEQ multiplex PCR, and TCRdb's table has in-frame clones only and misses some. Of approximately 190,000 clones in the sample, 84% are singletons; the top ten hold around 0.24%. About this clone: As yet, its antigen is unknown.

The clonotype comes from a boy between 5 and 17 years old in good health and CMV-seronegative. The material sequenced was PBMCs.

The DNA for the CDR3 is TGTGCCAGCAGCAAAACAACATCCCAACAAGAGACCCAGTACTTC. Amino acid sequence: CASSKTTSQQETQYF. The rearrangement joins TRBV21-1 to TRBJ2-5; TRBD1 is taken as the D call from the table, unchecked against the DNA. TRBV21-1 is termed a pseudogene. This CDR3 contains 15 residues.